The clone carrying this TCR beta chain was recorded a few times. Its antigen is currently unknown. The data originate from a study of regulatory T cells in long-lasting Graves disease. Time point noted: persistent/refractory GD, antithyroid drugs over 5 years with positive TRAb. PBMC RNA was the source of the TCR library. General study results and limits: Repertoires from persistent disease leaned toward TRBV28, TRBJ1-2 and TRBJ2-5.

Construction of TCR beta libraries relied on iRepertoire HTBI primers and on Arm-PCR targeting CDR3 regions. TCRdb called the multiplex PCR reads again in MiXCR, with one record for every CDR3 protein. The repertoire holds under 500,000 distinct CDR3 sequences, with less than 25% as singletons. The germline CDR1 and CDR2 sequences are LGHDT and YNNKEL (reference sequence). CDR3 size: 17 residues. The V and J ends lost 0 bases and 4 bases respectively, with 15 bases between them. The genes are TRBV3-1 and TRBJ1-4; D unclear. The sample was peripheral blood mononuclear cells (PBMCs), taken when the disease was refractory, from a patient treated with antithyroid drugs. This TCR was recovered from a female donor with Graves disease. The CDR3 DNA sequence: TGTGCCAGCAGCCAAGAAATGACTCTTTCCCTTAATGAAAAACTGTTTTTT. Encoded protein: CASSQEMTLSLNEKLFF.